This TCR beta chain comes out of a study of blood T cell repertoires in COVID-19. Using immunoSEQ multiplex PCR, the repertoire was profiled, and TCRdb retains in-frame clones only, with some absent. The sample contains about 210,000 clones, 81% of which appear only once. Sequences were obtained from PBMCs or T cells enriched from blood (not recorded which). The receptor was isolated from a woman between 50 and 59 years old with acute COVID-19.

CDR3 residues: CATSSLRDSANTGELFF. CDR3 in DNA: TGTGCCACTTCTTCACTCAGGGATTCCGCGAACACCGGGGAGCTGTTTTTT. The chain joins TRBV11-3 to TRBJ2-2; D might be TRBD1 (5 bases). The CDR3 totals 17 residues. Germline lookup yields CDR1 SGHNT and CDR2 YENEEA. The V and J ends lost 10 bases and 0 bases respectively, with 21 bases between them.